These T cell receptor beta chains were read from a single sample in a study of CD8+ T cells in alopecia areata. Profiled with immunoSEQ multiplex PCR; TCRdb holds only in-frame clones, not every one. The table has about 150,000 clones, 75% to 90% seen once; the top ten hold over 12%. The sequencing used CD8+ T cells sorted from blood, collected at week 0. Source of these receptors: a human donor with alopecia areata. Both conserved end residues are part of each CDR3. D genes are given only for firm matches. Clone size is shown for a subset of rows, as once, few, many or a class of expanded clone.

size,J,V,D,CDR3,DNA
-,TRBJ2-4,TRBV27,TRBD1,CASSSLQGRMAKNIQYF,TGTGCCAGCAGTTCCCTACAGGGGCGGATGGCCAAAAACATTCAGTACTTC
-,TRBJ2-2,TRBV7-6,TRBD1,CASSLDFTVGTGNTGELFF,TGTGCCAGCAGCTTAGATTTTACAGTTGGGACAGGGAACACCGGGGAGCTGTTTTTT
-,TRBJ2-7,TRBV11-2,-,CASSREWGAYEQYF,TGTGCCAGCAGCAGGGAGTGGGGGGCCTACGAGCAGTACTTC
-,TRBJ2-7,TRBV25-1,-,CASSEQGSSYEQYF,TGTGCCAGCAGTGAACAGGGGAGCTCCTACGAGCAGTACTTC
-,TRBJ2-7,TRBV21-1,-,CAISRGLEQYF,TGTGCCATCTCCAGGGGGCTCGAGCAGTACTTC
-,TRBJ2-7,TRBV5-1,-,CASGTSPYEQYF,TGCGCCAGTGGGACGTCCCCCTACGAGCAGTACTTC
-,TRBJ1-1,TRBV29-1,-,CSVEQGINEAFF,TGCAGCGTTGAACAGGGAATAAATGAAGCTTTCTTT
-,TRBJ2-1,TRBV29-1,TRBD1,CSVEDYEDRDNEQFF,TGCAGCGTTGAAGACTATGAGGACAGGGACAATGAGCAGTTCTTC
-,TRBJ1-6,TRBV6-5,-,CASSYGTGSPLHF,TGTGCCAGCAGTTACGGTACGGGATCACCCCTCCACTTT
-,TRBJ2-6,TRBV6-4,TRBD2,CASSELAGASGANVLTF,TGTGCCAGCAGTGAATTAGCGGGAGCTTCTGGGGCCAACGTCCTGACTTTC
-,TRBJ2-3,TRBV27,-,CARVSRDATDTQYF,TGTGCCAGAGTTTCCAGGGACGCTACAGATACGCAGTATTTT
-,TRBJ2-3,TRBV11-2,-,CASSLTDTQYF,TGTGCCAGCAGCCTTACAGATACGCAGTATTTT
-,TRBJ2-7,TRBV2,TRBD2,CASGEDLAGTSSYEQYF,TGTGCCAGCGGGGAGGATTTAGCGGGGACGAGCTCCTACGAGCAGTACTTC
-,TRBJ2-1,TRBV13,TRBD1,CASSANFKGAAYNEQFF,TGTGCCAGCAGCGCAAACTTTAAGGGGGCGGCCTACAATGAGCAGTTCTTC
-,TRBJ2-7,TRBV5-1,-,CASSLEGSSYEQYF,TGCGCCAGCAGCTTGGAAGGAAGCTCCTACGAGCAGTACTTC
-,TRBJ2-1,TRBV6-5,-,CASSYSFPGVEQFF,TGTGCCAGCAGTTACTCCTTCCCCGGGGTTGAGCAGTTCTTC
-,TRBJ2-1,TRBV7-2,-,CASSLGSLYEQFF,TGTGCCAGCAGCTTAGGTTCGCTGTATGAGCAGTTCTTC
-,TRBJ2-7,TRBV5-3,TRBD2,CATGGNEQYF,TGTGCCACCGGGGGGAACGAGCAGTACTTC
-,TRBJ2-1,TRBV4-2,TRBD2,CASSPNPSGGYNEQFF,TGTGCCAGCAGCCCTAACCCTAGCGGGGGGTACAATGAGCAGTTCTTC
-,TRBJ2-5,TRBV11-2,TRBD2,CASSFGGSRETQYF,TGTGCCAGCAGCTTCGGCGGGAGTCGGGAGACCCAGTACTTC
-,TRBJ2-3,TRBV9,TRBD2,CASSVGDYTDTQYF,TGTGCCAGCAGCGTAGGGGACTACACAGATACGCAGTATTTT
-,TRBJ2-7,TRBV4-1,TRBD1,CASSQSTGSYEQYF,TGCGCCAGCAGCCAATCGACAGGGTCCTACGAGCAGTACTTC
-,TRBJ2-5,TRBV29-1,-,CSVERGQETQYF,TGCAGCGTTGAAAGGGGACAAGAGACCCAGTACTTC
once,TRBJ2-3,TRBV29-1,TRBD2,CSVDGASSGTADTQYF,TGCAGCGTTGACGGGGCGTCTAGCGGGACAGCAGATACGCAGTATTTT
few,TRBJ2-3,TRBV5-1,TRBD1,CASSFPGQSSADTQYF,TGCGCCAGCAGCTTTCCGGGACAGTCATCGGCAGATACGCAGTATTTT
-,TRBJ2-7,TRBV7-6,-,CASSSTPSYEQYF,TGTGCCAGCAGCTCAACGCCCTCCTACGAGCAGTACTTC
-,TRBJ2-3,TRBV5-1,TRBD1,CASSSLDRGTDTQYF,TGCGCCAGCAGCTCGCTTGACAGGGGCACAGATACGCAGTATTTT
-,TRBJ2-2,TRBV2,TRBD2,CASTGTSGRGAGELFF,TGTGCCAGCACAGGGACTAGCGGGAGAGGAGCCGGGGAGCTGTTTTTT
-,TRBJ1-1,TRBV29-1,TRBD1,CSVNRGGNTEAFF,TGCAGCGTGAACAGGGGTGGGAACACTGAAGCTTTCTTT
few,TRBJ2-1,TRBV29-1,TRBD2,CSHPGGAGGSNEQFF,TGCAGCCACCCGGGCGGAGCGGGAGGGAGTAATGAGCAGTTCTTC
-,TRBJ2-2,TRBV5-4,-,CASSPGTTTGELFF,TGTGCCAGCAGCCCCGGGACGACCACCGGGGAGCTGTTTTTT
-,TRBJ2-5,TRBV11-1,-,CASTGDEGAETQYF,TGTGCCAGCACGGGGGATGAAGGGGCGGAGACCCAGTACTTC
-,TRBJ2-7,TRBV29-1,-,CSVEFRAYEQYF,TGCAGCGTTGAATTCAGGGCCTACGAGCAGTACTTC
-,TRBJ2-7,TRBV11-2,-,CASSTGDRAYEQYF,TGTGCCAGCAGCACAGGAGACAGAGCCTACGAGCAGTACTTC
-,TRBJ2-5,TRBV4-1,TRBD1,CASSQVGTVQETQYF,TGCGCCAGCAGCCAAGTGGGGACAGTCCAAGAGACCCAGTACTTC
-,TRBJ1-2,TRBV27,-,CASSRDPTYYGYTF,TGTGCCAGCAGTCGGGACCCTACCTATTATGGCTACACCTTC
-,TRBJ1-2,TRBV29-1,-,CSVVPSMIDYGYTF,TGCAGCGTTGTTCCGTCCATGATCGACTATGGCTACACCTTC
-,TRBJ2-6,TRBV5-6,-,CASSFNTGFGSGANVLTF,TGTGCCAGCAGCTTTAATACAGGGTTCGGCTCTGGGGCCAACGTCCTGACTTTC
-,TRBJ2-4,TRBV11-2,-,CASSFPRPKNIQYF,TGTGCCAGCAGCTTTCCCCGCCCCAAAAACATTCAGTACTTC
-,TRBJ1-1,TRBV4-2,-,CASSQDNTEAFF,TGTGCCAGCAGCCAAGATAATACCGAAGCTTTCTTT
-,TRBJ1-2,TRBV5-5,TRBD1,CASSLGTGERGYGYTF,TGTGCCAGCAGCCTCGGGACAGGGGAGAGAGGCTATGGCTACACCTTC
-,TRBJ2-1,TRBV5-1,-,CASSLGPGGGNEQFF,TGCGCCAGCAGCTTGGGGCCAGGGGGAGGCAATGAGCAGTTCTTC
-,TRBJ2-2,TRBV27,-,CASSLSRRGTGELFF,TGTGCCAGCAGTTTATCGAGACGGGGCACCGGGGAGCTGTTTTTT